These 18 T cell receptor beta chains were sequenced from one sample in a study of yellow fever vaccine responses in identical twins. TCRdb reprocessed the RT-PCR reads with MiXCR, giving one entry per CDR3 protein. The sample has about 18,000 distinct CDR3 sequences, roughly three fifths seen once. Sequenced here: T cells from blood (PBMCs), unsorted or a sorted subset (not recorded which), sampled before or after yellow fever vaccination (not recorded which). The receptors originated from a woman aged 18-35 years who received the yellow fever vaccine.

Within the sample, this clonotype is medium-sized (0.01 to 0.1%). V and J are TRBV4-2 and TRBJ2-1, with TRBD1 matching 7 bases. Germline loops: CDR1 LGHNA, CDR2 YNFKEQ. The V gene end was trimmed by 1 base and the J gene end by 5 bases; junction bases not matched to a gene: 14. CDR3 size: 18 residues. The CDR3 coding sequence is TGTGCCAGCAGCCAAGGGACAGGATCAACCCCTTCTAACAATGAGCAGTTCTTC. It is translated as CASSQGTGSTPSNNEQFF.

The rearrangement links TRBV7-4 to TRBJ1-2; no clear D. In germline, CDR1 is SGHVT, CDR2 SQSDAQ. V lost 1 base and J lost 0, with 18 bases in between. The CDR3 spans 18 residues. Here the CDR3 reads CASSLVHFILPTNYGYTF. CDR3 nucleotide sequence: TGTGCCAGCAGCTTAGTTCATTTTATCCTTCCTACTAACTATGGCTACACCTTC.

The chain carries TRBV6-1 and TRBJ2-1; maybe TRBD2 (6 bases). V lost 4 bases and J 10 bases, leaving 8 bases between the germline ends. Germline assignment: CDR1 MNHNS and CDR2 SASEGT. The CDR3 is 11 residues long. CDR3 protein: CASSGRGEQFF. As DNA, the CDR3 is TGTGCCAGCAGTGGACGGGGGGAGCAGTTCTTC.

The chain has TRBV4-1 and TRBJ1-3, with a tentative D call TRBD1 (6 bases). Trimming stripped 0 bases from V and 4 bases from J, with 13 bases between. The CDR3 consists of 16 residues. CDR1 MGHRA and CDR2 YSYEKL come from the germline V gene. The CDR3 loop reads CASSQDGTGRGNTIYF. The CDR3, as DNA: TGCGCCAGCAGCCAAGATGGTACAGGGCGGGGAAACACCATATATTTT.

The chain is built from TRBV5-1 and TRBJ2-5; TRBD2 is a possible D gene (6 bases). CDR1 and CDR2 from the germline V gene are SGHRS and YFSETQ. The CDR3 length is 14 residues. Trimming removed 3 bases from V and 1 base from J, with 10 bases in between. The CDR3 region is CASSSGDSQETQYF. In DNA form, the CDR3 reads TGCGCCAGCAGCTCGGGGGACTCCCAAGAGACCCAGTACTTC.

V gene TRBV15 combines with J gene TRBJ2-1, with D perhaps TRBD1 (6 bases). The CDR3 runs to 14 residues. With 0 bases removed from V and 3 bases from J, the gap between germline ends came to 6 bases. Germline V CDR1 and CDR2: LNHNV, YYDKDF (reference sequence). DNA for the CDR3: TGTGCCACCAGCAGAGACAGGGGCTACAATGAGCAGTTCTTC. This gives the protein CATSRDRGYNEQFF.

This chain connects TRBV2 to TRBJ2-2, with 8 bases identical to TRBD1. V was pared by 7 bases and J by 2 bases, with 3 bases of the junction left unmatched. The CDR3 spans 14 residues. Looked up from germline, CDR1 is SNHLY and CDR2 is FYNNEI. The CDR3 protein is CASKQGANTGELFF. DNA for the CDR3: TGTGCCAGCAAGCAGGGGGCCAACACCGGGGAGCTGTTTTTT.

This chain uses TRBV7-1 with TRBJ2-1; TRBD2 is a possible D gene (5 bases). TRBV7-1 belongs to the ORF category, with a function that is uncertain. This CDR3 has 15 amino acids. Trimming cost V 2 bases and J 4 bases, with 12 bases left between them. The chain's CDR3 is CASSSRPGSYNEQFF. In nucleotides, the CDR3 is TGTGCCAGCAGCTCAAGGCCGGGATCGTACAATGAGCAGTTCTTC.

The genes are TRBV19 and TRBJ2-7, with 8 positions matching TRBD1. The CDR3 contains 13 residues. V gave up 8 bases and J gave up 4 bases; unmatched junction bases: 7. Germline CDR1 and CDR2: LNHDA and SQIVND (reference sequence). This CDR3 reads CASRPQGGYEQYF. CDR3 nucleotide sequence: TGTGCCAGTCGTCCACAGGGGGGTTACGAGCAGTACTTC.

This clonotype was picked up a small number of times. The rearrangement uses TRBV6-1 and TRBJ1-4, with no clear D. Germline values: CDR1 MNHNS, CDR2 SASEGT. The CDR3 is 15 amino acids. The germline V and J ends were trimmed by 5 bases and 0 bases, with 10 bases remaining between them. The CDR3 DNA reads as TGTGCCAGCAGTCGAACCCTCGCAACTAATGAAAAACTGTTTTTT. Its protein product is CASSRTLATNEKLFF.

The chain links TRBV12-3 or TRBV12-4 to TRBJ2-4, with D maybe TRBD2 (6 bases). The CDR3 spans 14 residues. Trimming took 0 bases from V and 4 from J, leaving 7 bases between them. The DNA for the CDR3 is TGTGCCAGCAGTTTAGCGGGAGGTAAAAACATTCAGTACTTC. Its translation: CASSLAGGKNIQYF.

The chain employs TRBV6-4 and TRBJ2-5; D remains ambiguous. The CDR3 spans 15 residues. Germline V lookup: CDR1 MRHNA, CDR2 SNTAGT. Trimming left V 1 base short and J 4 bases short, with 13 bases between. This chain's CDR3 is CASSDFFLVGETQYF. In nucleotides, the CDR3 is TGTGCCAGCAGTGACTTTTTCCTAGTCGGAGAGACCCAGTACTTC.

There are a few counts of this clonotype. V is TRBV7-2 and J is TRBJ2-2; D uncertain. The V end was cut by 2 bases, the J end by 13 bases, with 11 bases between. Germline CDR1 is SGHTA and CDR2 is FQGNSA. The CDR3 spans 12 residues. The CDR3 DNA reads as TGTGCCAGCAGCTTAAACCGCAGATGGCTGTTTTTT. It encodes CASSLNRRWLFF.

The chain joins TRBV11-2 to TRBJ2-7, with unresolved D. Trimming cost V 5 bases and J 5 bases, with 7 bases left between them. CDR1 is SGHAT, CDR2 FQNNGV, per germline. The CDR3 is 11 amino acids. CDR3 in amino acids: CASSGRNEQYF. CDR3 in DNA: TGTGCCAGCAGCGGCAGAAACGAGCAGTACTTC.

The chain joins TRBV4-1 to TRBJ1-4; the D gene is possibly TRBD1 (6 bases). This CDR3 contains 13 residues. Trimming cost V 4 bases and J 7 bases, with 10 bases left between them. CDR1 is MGHRA and CDR2 is YSYEKL in the germline V gene. The CDR3 protein is CASSLLGGEKLFF. DNA of the CDR3: TGCGCCAGCAGCCTCCTAGGGGGTGAAAAACTGTTTTTT.

This rearrangement joins TRBV2 to TRBJ2-7; 12 bases fit TRBD2. The CDR3 extends over 14 amino acids. From germline, CDR1 is SNHLY and CDR2 FYNNEI. Trimming at V came to 9 bases and at J to 5 bases, leaving 8 bases not matched to a gene. The CDR3 here is CASKRLAGDHEQYF. The CDR3 DNA is TGTGCCAGTAAGAGACTAGCGGGAGACCACGAGCAGTACTTC.

The chain combines TRBV5-5 with TRBJ1-1; possible D gene TRBD1, 6 bases. The CDR3 has 17 residues. Germline V lookup: CDR1 SGHKS, CDR2 YYEKEE (reference sequence). V was shortened by 1 base and J by 1 base, with 17 bases between the two germline ends. CDR3 sequence (DNA): TGTGCCAGCAGCTTGATTTTTGGGGGGCGAGGGAACACTGAAGCTTTCTTT. It yields the protein CASSLIFGGRGNTEAFF.

This chain joins TRBV19 and TRBJ1-2, with 8 nucleotides matching TRBD1. The germline CDR1 and CDR2 sequences are LNHDA and SQIVND (reference sequence). The CDR3 runs to 16 residues. J gave up 3 bases and V 3 bases, and 9 bases lay outside the gene matches. The CDR3 spells CASSISRGTGYYGYTF. CDR3 DNA sequence: TGTGCCAGTAGTATCTCTCGGGGGACAGGATACTATGGCTACACCTTC.